This is a list of T cell receptor beta chains from one sample in a study of blood T cell repertoires in COVID-19. Generated by immunoSEQ multiplex PCR, the TCRdb table keeps only in-frame clones and is missing some. This table holds about 290,000 clones, just over 85% found once. The material sequenced was peripheral blood. These receptors were collected from a woman aged 25 to 39 with active or convalescent COVID-19. The CDR3 runs from the conserved cysteine through the conserved F or W.

V,CDR3
TRBV9,CASSASTGTSYNEQFF
TRBV10-3,CAISPQGSNQPQHF
TRBV4-1,CASSQEGLAGASYEQYF
TRBV4-3,CASSQGAGGYTDTQYF
TRBV6-2/TRBV6-3,CASSYLPDKITGELFF
TRBV19,CASSPGLAGGPVSETQYF
TRBV4-3,CASSQDPPSGAYSYNEQFF
TRBV4-2,CASSQEVLAGGSYNEQFF
TRBV7-2,CASSLVGDNSPLHF
TRBV5-1,CASSQGAGYGYTF
TRBV10-3,CAIAGLTFDEQFF
TRBV5-6,CASSLAARGPGNTIYF
TRBV15,CATSRGGSRETQYF
TRBV10-2,CAISRGLAGTGEQFF
TRBV6-4,CASRKTENTEAFF
TRBV7-9,CASSFPLRAEAFF
TRBV10-3,CAISGSSGGAYNEQFF
TRBV28,CASSLSGGTNEKLFF
TRBV6-1,CASSGRRSAGLMNTEAFF
TRBV7-2,CASSLALGQGESPLHF
TRBV18,CASSLGQGGYTEAFF
TRBV5-6,CASSLGGAHGYTF
TRBV6-5,CASSSSGGGITYGYTF
TRBV7-9,CASSFDGQLSSYNEQFF
TRBV10-3,CAISTGQGQETQYF
TRBV19,CASSRDSQETQYF
TRBV3-1/TRBV3-2,CASRVKGRDYGYTF
TRBV5-5,CASSLRYRTDTQYF